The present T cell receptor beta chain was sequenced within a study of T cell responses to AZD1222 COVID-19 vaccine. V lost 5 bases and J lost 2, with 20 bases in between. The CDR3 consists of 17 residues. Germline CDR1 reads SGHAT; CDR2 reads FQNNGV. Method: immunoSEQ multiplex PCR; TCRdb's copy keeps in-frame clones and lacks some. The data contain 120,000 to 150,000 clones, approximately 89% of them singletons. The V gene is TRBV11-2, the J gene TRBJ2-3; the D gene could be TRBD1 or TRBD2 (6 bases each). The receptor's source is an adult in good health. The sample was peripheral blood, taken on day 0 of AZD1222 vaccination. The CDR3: CASSPEVPGAYTDTQYF. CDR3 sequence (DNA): TGTGCCAGCAGCCCAGAGGTACCGGGGGCCTACACAGATACGCAGTATTTT.